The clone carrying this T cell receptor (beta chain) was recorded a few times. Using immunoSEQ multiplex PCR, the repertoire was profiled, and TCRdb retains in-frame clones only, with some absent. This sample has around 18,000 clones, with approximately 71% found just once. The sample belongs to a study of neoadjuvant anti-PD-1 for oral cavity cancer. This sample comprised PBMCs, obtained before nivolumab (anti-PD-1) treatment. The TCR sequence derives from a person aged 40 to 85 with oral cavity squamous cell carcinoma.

DNA for the CDR3: TGTGCCAGCAGTTTATCTACCGGGAGTCAGGGTGAGCAGTTCTTC. Protein sequence: CASSLSTGSQGEQFF. This chain uses TRBV27 with TRBJ2-1; possibly TRBD2 for D (6 bases). V gave up 0 bases and J gave up 9 bases, with 15 bases separating them. The CDR3 runs to 15 residues. CDR1 and CDR2 from the germline V gene are MNHEY and SMNVEV (reference sequence).